Listed below are T cell receptor beta chains from one sample, sequenced in a study of early T cells in non-severe SARS-CoV-2 infection. TCRdb ran MiXCR on the 5' RACE reads and lists one entry per CDR3 protein. The sample carries 55,000 to 85,000 distinct CDR3 sequences, 9% to 10% recorded once. The specimen comprised whole blood, sampled at baseline. Source of these receptors: an adult who was a healthcare worker with PCR-confirmed SARS-CoV-2 infection or an uninfected control (not recorded which). Both conserved end residues are part of each CDR3. The order of the fields is J gene, V gene, clone size, D gene, CDR3 protein, CDR3 DNA. The D gene is left open where the match is weak. Expanded clones get a size class; other rows say once, few or many, or leave the size out.

>TRBJ2-3|TRBV29-1|-|-
CSVESGTSTDTQYF
TGCAGCGTTGAATCCGGCACTAGCACAGATACGCAGTATTTT
>TRBJ2-2|TRBV21-1|many|-
CASSFSGVGTGELFF
TGTGCCAGCAGCTTTAGCGGAGTGGGGACCGGGGAGCTGTTTTTT
>TRBJ2-3|TRBV3-1|-|TRBD2
CASSPLASGSSDTQYF
TGTGCCAGCAGCCCATTGGCTAGCGGGAGCTCAGATACGCAGTATTTT
>TRBJ2-5|TRBV7-3|-|TRBD1
CASSPDRGETQYF
TGTGCCAGCAGCCCGGACAGGGGTGAGACCCAGTACTTC
>TRBJ2-6|TRBV2|once|-
CASRTETGANVLTF
TGTGCCTCCCGGACAGAAACTGGGGCCAACGTCCTGACTTTC
>TRBJ2-1|TRBV20-1|few|TRBD1
CSVNRGYNEQFF
TGCAGTGTGAACAGGGGGTACAATGAGCAGTTCTTC
>TRBJ1-2|TRBV29-1|once|TRBD1
CSVAGTGLNYGYTF
TGCAGCGTTGCCGGGACAGGTTTAAACTATGGCTACACCTTC
>TRBJ1-4|TRBV9|many|-
CASSVGPLATNEKLFF
TGTGCCAGCAGCGTAGGGCCTCTAGCAACTAATGAAAAACTGTTTTTT
>TRBJ2-1|TRBV20-1|-|-
CSAIGGGRDYNEQFF
TGCAGTGCCATAGGGGGCGGGAGAGACTACAATGAGCAGTTCTTC
>TRBJ1-5|TRBV12-3/TRBV12-4|-|-
CASSRDTQPQHF
TGTGCCAGCAGTCGAGACACACAGCCCCAGCATTTT
>TRBJ2-5|TRBV7-3|few|-
CASSLAPQETQYF
TGTGCCAGCAGCTTAGCCCCTCAAGAGACCCAGTACTTC
>TRBJ2-2|TRBV29-1|-|-
CSADSPYTGELFF
TGCAGCGCGGACTCCCCGTACACCGGGGAGCTGTTTTTT
>TRBJ2-1|TRBV20-1|-|-
CSASQLAGGINEQFF
TGCAGTGCTAGCCAACTAGCAGGGGGGATCAATGAGCAGTTCTTC
>TRBJ2-2|TRBV29-1|few|-
CSVEGNTGELFF
TGCAGCGTTGAAGGGAACACCGGGGAGCTGTTTTTT
>TRBJ2-3|TRBV20-1|few|-
CSASDDTQYF
TGCAGTGCTAGTGACGATACGCAGTATTTT
>TRBJ2-7|TRBV20-1|few|TRBD2
CSARDRTRGTGEQYF
TGCAGTGCTAGAGATCGGACTAGGGGTACCGGCGAGCAGTACTTC
>TRBJ1-2|TRBV29-1|many|-
CSVDDPGGGYTF
TGCAGCGTTGATGACCCTGGCGGTGGCTACACCTTC
>TRBJ2-1|TRBV20-1|few|TRBD2
CSAPRTSGRDSYNEQFF
TGCAGTGCTCCCCGGACTAGCGGGAGAGACTCCTACAATGAGCAGTTCTTC
>TRBJ2-4|TRBV12-3/TRBV12-4|many|-
CASSRSGKTDSIQYF
TGTGCCAGCAGTAGATCAGGGAAAACGGACAGCATTCAGTACTTC
>TRBJ1-1|TRBV30|many|-
CAWRKPPPRADTEAFF
TGTGCCTGGAGAAAGCCCCCCCCCAGGGCTGACACTGAAGCTTTCTTT
>TRBJ1-6|TRBV19|few|-
CASRRDFNSPLHF
TGTGCCAGTAGACGGGACTTTAATTCACCCCTCCACTTT
>TRBJ1-1|TRBV6-2/TRBV6-3|-|-
CASSLHHTRSQQHTEAFF
TGTGCCAGCAGCCTCCACCATACAAGGTCTCAGCAACACACTGAAGCTTTCTTT
>TRBJ1-2|TRBV7-2|-|TRBD1
CASSDRTGSGYTF
TGTGCCAGCAGCGACCGGACAGGGAGTGGCTACACCTTC